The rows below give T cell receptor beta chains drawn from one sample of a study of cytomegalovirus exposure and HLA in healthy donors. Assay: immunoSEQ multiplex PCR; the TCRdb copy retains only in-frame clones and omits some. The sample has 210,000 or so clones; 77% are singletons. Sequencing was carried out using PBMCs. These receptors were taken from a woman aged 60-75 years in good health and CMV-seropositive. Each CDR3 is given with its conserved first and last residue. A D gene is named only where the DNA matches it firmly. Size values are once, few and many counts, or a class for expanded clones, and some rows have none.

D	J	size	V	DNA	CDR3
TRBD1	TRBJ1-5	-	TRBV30	TGTGCCTGGAGTACCTTCGGACAGGGAGACCAGCCCCAGCATTTT	CAWSTFGQGDQPQHF
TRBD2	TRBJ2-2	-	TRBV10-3	TGTGCCATCAGTGCCCCGCCTCCTACTAGCGGGGGTTACTACACCGGGGAGCTGTTTTTT	CAISAPPPTSGGYYTGELFF
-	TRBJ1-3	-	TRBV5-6	TGTGCCAGCAGCCCACAGGGTTCTGGAAACACCATATATTTT	CASSPQGSGNTIYF
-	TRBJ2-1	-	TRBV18	TGTGCCAGCTCAAACAATGGAGGGAGCTACAATGAGCAGTTCTTC	CASSNNGGSYNEQFF
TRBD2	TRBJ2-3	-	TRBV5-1	TGCGCCAGCAGCTTGATGCGCGGGAGAACAGATACGCAGTATTTT	CASSLMRGRTDTQYF
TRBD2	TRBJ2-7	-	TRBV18	TGTGCCAGCTCACCACTCCCTCTAGCGGGGGTCTCCTACGAGCAGTACTTC	CASSPLPLAGVSYEQYF
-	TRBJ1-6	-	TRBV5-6	TGTGCCAGCAGCTTGCCACAGGGTAATTCACCCCTCCACTTT	CASSLPQGNSPLHF
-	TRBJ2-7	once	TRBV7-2	TGTGCCAGCAGCTCCTCCTTTGCCTACGAGCAGTACTTC	CASSSSFAYEQYF
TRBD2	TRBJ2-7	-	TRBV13	TGTGCCAGCAGCTTAAAAGCGGGGGGTTTCTCCTCCTACGAGCAGTACTTC	CASSLKAGGFSSYEQYF
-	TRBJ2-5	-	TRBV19	TGTGCCAGTAGTATCCAGGACTCCGGGGAGACCCAGTACTTC	CASSIQDSGETQYF
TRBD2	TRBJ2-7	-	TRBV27	TGTGCCAGCAGTTTATCGTACAGCGGGAGCTTCTACGAGCAGTACTTC	CASSLSYSGSFYEQYF
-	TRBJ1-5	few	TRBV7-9	TGTGCCAGCAACTGGGACTTTTCCAATCAGCCCCAGCATTTT	CASNWDFSNQPQHF
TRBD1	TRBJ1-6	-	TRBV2	TGTGCCAGCAGGGTACAGGGGTCCTATAATTCACCCCTCCACTTT	CASRVQGSYNSPLHF
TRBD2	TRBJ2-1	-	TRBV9	TGTGCCAGCAGCCGACTAGCGGGGGGGTACAATGAGCAGTTCTTC	CASSRLAGGYNEQFF
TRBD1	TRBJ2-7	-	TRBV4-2	TGTGCCAGCAGCGACAGACAGGGCTACGAGCAGTACTTC	CASSDRQGYEQYF
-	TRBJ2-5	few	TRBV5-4	TGTGCCAGCAGCTTGGACAGACAAGAGACCCAGTACTTC	CASSLDRQETQYF
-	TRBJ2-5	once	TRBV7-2	TGTGCCAGCAGCTTAGTAGGCAGCGGCCAAGAGACCCAGTACTTC	CASSLVGSGQETQYF
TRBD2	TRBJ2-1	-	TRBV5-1	TGCGCCAGCAGCTTTTCCGGGAGGGGGAATGAGCAGTTCTTC	CASSFSGRGNEQFF
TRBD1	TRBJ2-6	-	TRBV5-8	TGTGCCAGCAGCCCGGGACAGTGGAACTCTGGGGCCAACGTCCTGACTTTC	CASSPGQWNSGANVLTF
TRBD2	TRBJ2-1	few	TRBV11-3	TGTGCCAGCAGCGGGACTAGCGGGAACAATGAGCAGTTCTTC	CASSGTSGNNEQFF
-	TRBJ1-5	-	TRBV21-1	TGTGCCAGCAGCAAATTATATGCCAGGGGGGACAATCAGCCCCAGCATTTT	CASSKLYARGDNQPQHF
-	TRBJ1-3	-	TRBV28	TGTGCCAGCAGCCGGGGGGACCCTGGAAACACCATATATTTT	CASSRGDPGNTIYF
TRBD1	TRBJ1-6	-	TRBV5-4	TGTGCCAGCAGCTTGTCAGGGGGCTATAATTCACCCCTCCACTTT	CASSLSGGYNSPLHF
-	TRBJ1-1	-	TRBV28	TGTGCCAGCAGTCTCCCGTTAGGGGGTCGGGGTATAAAGAACACTGAAGCTTTCTTT	CASSLPLGGRGIKNTEAFF
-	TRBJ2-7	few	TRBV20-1	TGCAGTGCTAGATCCTACTACGAGCAGTACTTC	CSARSYYEQYF
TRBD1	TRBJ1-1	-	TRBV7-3	TGTGCCAGCAGCCAAAACAGGGGGAGCACTGAAGCTTTCTTT	CASSQNRGSTEAFF
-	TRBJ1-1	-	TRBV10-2	TGCGCCACCTACCCGGGGGGCACTGAAGCTTTCTTT	CATYPGGTEAFF
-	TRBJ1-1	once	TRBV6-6	TGTGCCAGCAGTTACAGTAGGAACACTGAAGCTTTCTTT	CASSYSRNTEAFF
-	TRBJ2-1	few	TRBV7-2	TGTGCCAGCAGCCTAGCCGAGGGCTCCTACAATGAGCAGTTCTTC	CASSLAEGSYNEQFF
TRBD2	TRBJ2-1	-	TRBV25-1	TGTGCCAGCAGTGGGGCGGGAGTTTCCAATGAGCAGTTCTTC	CASSGAGVSNEQFF
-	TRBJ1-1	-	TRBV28	TGTGCCAGCAGCATTCTTGGACGGACTCTGAACACTGAAGCTTTCTTT	CASSILGRTLNTEAFF
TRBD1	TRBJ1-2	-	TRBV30	TGTGCCTGGAGTCCCTCCGGGACAGGGAATTATGGCTACACCTTC	CAWSPSGTGNYGYTF
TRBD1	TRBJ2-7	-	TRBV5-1	TGCGCCAGCAGCGCCAGGGGGCTGGATCCCTACGAGCAGTACTTC	CASSARGLDPYEQYF
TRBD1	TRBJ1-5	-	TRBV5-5	TGTGCCAGCAGCCCGTGGACAGGGGAGGGCAATCAGCCCCAGCATTTT	CASSPWTGEGNQPQHF
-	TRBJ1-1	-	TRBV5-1	TGCGCCAGCAGCTTGGATTCCAGGGGGAACACTGAAGCTTTCTTT	CASSLDSRGNTEAFF
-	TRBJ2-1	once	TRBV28	TGTGCCAGCAGGGTAGGGGACAATGAGCAGTTCTTC	CASRVGDNEQFF
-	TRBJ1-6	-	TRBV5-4	TGTGCCAGCAGCTCTGGGGAGCATTCACCCCTCCACTTT	CASSSGEHSPLHF
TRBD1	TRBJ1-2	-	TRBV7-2	TGTGCCAGCAGCTTAGCGGGACAGGGGCAATATGGCTACACCTTC	CASSLAGQGQYGYTF
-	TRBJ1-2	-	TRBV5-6	TGTGCCAGCAGCCGAACGCTTACAGGGTTTACATATGGCTACACCTTC	CASSRTLTGFTYGYTF
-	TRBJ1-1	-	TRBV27	TGTGCCAGCAGTACGGGGTTGAACACTGAAGCTTTCTTT	CASSTGLNTEAFF
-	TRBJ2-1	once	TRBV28	TGTGCCAGCAGTTTACCCCATTACAATGAGCAGTTCTTC	CASSLPHYNEQFF
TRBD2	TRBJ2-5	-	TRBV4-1	TGCGCCAGCAGACGTGGACTAGCGGGGGAGACCCAGTACTTC	CASRRGLAGETQYF
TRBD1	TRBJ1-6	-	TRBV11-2	TGTGCCAGCACAAGACAGGGGGGACCCTATAATTCACCCCTCCACTTT	CASTRQGGPYNSPLHF
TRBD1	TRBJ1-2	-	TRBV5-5	TGTGCCAGCAGACATACCGGACAGGGCACCTATGGCTACACCTTC	CASRHTGQGTYGYTF
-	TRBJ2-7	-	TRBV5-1	TGCGCCAGCAGCCCGGAGGTAGGGTATTACGAGCAGTACTTC	CASSPEVGYYEQYF
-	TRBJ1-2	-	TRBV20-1	TGCAGTACATTTAACTATGGCTACACCTTC	CSTFNYGYTF
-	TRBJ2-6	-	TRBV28	TGTGCCAGCAGTTTGGCGGGAAACTCTGGGGCCAACGTCCTGACTTTC	CASSLAGNSGANVLTF
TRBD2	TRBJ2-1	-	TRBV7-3	TGTGCCAGCAGCTTAAGGGAGGGTGGTGAGCAGTTCTTC	CASSLREGGEQFF
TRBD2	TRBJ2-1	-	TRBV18	TGTGCCAGCTCACCGACTAGCGGCGCGTCCTACAATGAGCAGTTCTTC	CASSPTSGASYNEQFF
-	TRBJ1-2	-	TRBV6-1	TGTGCCAGCAGTGAAGCGACCAGGAACTATGGCTACACCTTC	CASSEATRNYGYTF
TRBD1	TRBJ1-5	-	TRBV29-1	TGCAGCGTTGCAGAGGGACAGGGTAACCAGCCCCAGCATTTT	CSVAEGQGNQPQHF
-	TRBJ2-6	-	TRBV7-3	TGTGCCAGCAGCTCCTGGACAACTGGGGCCAACGTCCTGACTTTC	CASSSWTTGANVLTF
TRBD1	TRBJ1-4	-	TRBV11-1	TGTGCCAGCAGCCTCAATACGGCGGGACAGGGTGAAAAACTGTTTTTT	CASSLNTAGQGEKLFF
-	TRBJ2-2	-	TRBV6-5	TGTGCCAGCAGTTACTCGGTCAGGAACACCGGGGAGCTGTTTTTT	CASSYSVRNTGELFF
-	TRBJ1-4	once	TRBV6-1	TGTGCCAGCAGCGATGTGTGGGGGGGTGAAAAACTGTTTTTT	CASSDVWGGEKLFF
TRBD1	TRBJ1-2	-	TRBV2	TGTGCCAGCAGCCCAACAGGGGGCGGCTACACCTTC	CASSPTGGGYTF